These 26 T cell receptor beta chains came from one sample sequenced in a study of CD8+CD57+ T cells in acquired aplastic anemia. CDR3 and TCR beta VDJ profiling relied on a genomic DNA template. TCRdb re-derived calls from the reads in MiXCR, one entry per CDR3 protein. The sample shows under 200,000 distinct CDR3 sequences, about 64% of them seen only once. The sequenced sample consisted of sorted CD4+, CD8+, or CD8+CD57+ T cells (not recorded which) from PBMCs. The source of these receptors is a human donor with severe aplastic anemia or a healthy control (not recorded which).

The genes are TRBV7-9 and TRBJ2-7, with D possibly being TRBD2 (5 bases). CDR1 SEHNR and CDR2 FQNEAQ come from the germline V gene (reference sequence). The CDR3 is 15 amino acids. V was pared by 4 bases and J by 4 bases, with 17 bases between. As DNA, the CDR3 is TGTGCCAGCAGCTACTCCTCCGACTATTTTTACGAGCAGTACTTC. This codes for CASSYSSDYFYEQYF.

The V call is TRBV20-1, the J call TRBJ2-7, with 8 bases identical to TRBD1. CDR3 length: 13 amino acids. The trim removed 0 bases at V and 2 bases at J, leaving 0 bases unmatched. CDR1 DFQATT and CDR2 SNEGSKA come from the germline V gene (reference sequence). The CDR3 DNA reads as TGCAGTGCTAGAGAACAGGGGGCCTACGAGCAGTACTTC. This translates into CSAREQGAYEQYF.

The rearrangement joins TRBV9 to TRBJ1-6; possibly TRBD1 for D (5 bases). The CDR3 is 13 residues long. Germline V lookup: CDR1 SGDLS, CDR2 YYNGEE. V was clipped by 0 bases and J by 14 bases, with 12 bases between them. The DNA of the CDR3 is TGTGCCAGCAGCGTAGCGGGGGGGAACACCCTCCACTTT. Translated, it gives CASSVAGGNTLHF.

The genes are TRBV2 and TRBJ2-1, with unresolved D. V dropped 2 bases and J dropped 4 bases, with 6 bases sitting between them. Germline V gene data show CDR1 as SNHLY and CDR2 as FYNNEI. This CDR3 has 13 amino acids. In DNA, the CDR3 is TGTGCCAGCAGTGAACATGGTTACAATGAGCAGTTCTTC. Its protein product is CASSEHGYNEQFF.

This clonotype was detected only once. The chain combines TRBV5-6 with TRBJ2-1; no reliable D call. Germline V gives CDR1 SGHDT, CDR2 YYEEEE. V dropped 5 bases and J dropped 12 bases, with 27 bases sitting between them. The CDR3 has 16 residues. DNA of the CDR3: TGTGCCAGCAGTAACTCTGGGGTAAGGCTCTGGTTTGGGCAGTTCTTC. This gives the protein CASSNSGVRLWFGQFF.

CDR3 in DNA: TGTGCCAGCAGCCAGGGGACAGGGGGCCCCGCGGAGCAGTACTTC. This gives the protein CASSQGTGGPAEQYF. The V and J genes are TRBV14 and TRBJ2-7, with TRBD1 matching 12 bases. With 3 bases clipped from V and 7 bases from J, the junction kept 7 bases outside the gene matches. This CDR3 is 15 amino acids long. Looked up from germline, CDR1 is SGHDN and CDR2 is FVKESK.

The gene calls are TRBV7-9 and TRBJ1-4, with D maybe TRBD1 (6 bases). Germline V lookup: CDR1 SEHNR, CDR2 FQNEAQ (reference sequence). The CDR3 sequence is 20 residues long. V lost 3 bases and J 8 bases, leaving 31 bases between the germline ends. CDR3 coding DNA: TGTGCCAGCAGCTTGGCTAGCGGGGACAATCACCGCCGGGGGAACGAAAAACTGTTTTTT. It yields the protein CASSLASGDNHRRGNEKLFF.

The chain employs TRBV14 and TRBJ2-7; 10 nucleotides agree with TRBD1. Germline V gene data show CDR1 as SGHDN and CDR2 as FVKESK. The ends lost 0 bases at V and 5 bases at J; junction bases unmatched: 10. The CDR3 loop spans 17 amino acids. The CDR3 spells CASSQDRTVGTGDEQYF. The CDR3 DNA is TGTGCCAGCAGCCAAGATCGAACCGTCGGGACAGGGGACGAGCAGTACTTC. The full variable domain, completed using reference TRBV14 and TRBJ2-7, is EAGVTQFPSHSVIEKGQTVTLRCDPISGHDNLYWYRRVMGKEIKFLLHFVKESKQDESGMPNNRFLAERTGGTYSTLKVQPAELEDSGVYFCASSQDRTVGTGDEQYFGPGTRLTVT.

This clonotype was seen only a few times. The chain is built from TRBV5-6 and TRBJ2-7, with D perhaps being TRBD1 or TRBD2 (5 bases each). CDR3 size: 17 residues. Germline CDR1 is SGHDT and CDR2 is YYEEEE. V was cut by 0 bases and J by 0 bases, with 16 bases left in between. The CDR3 spells CASSLVTGRISSYEQYF. In nucleotides, the CDR3 is TGTGCCAGCAGCTTGGTTACGGGACGGATAAGCTCCTACGAGCAGTACTTC.

As for this clonotype: Possible read error: a much larger clone is one base away. This chain joins TRBV28 and TRBJ2-1; perhaps TRBD1 as D (5 bases). Germline V CDR1 and CDR2: MDHEN, SYDVKM. The CDR3 sequence is 12 residues long. The CDR3 DNA is TGTGCCAGCAGCTACAGGTACAATGAGCGGTTCTTC. As protein: CASSYRYNERFF.

This rearrangement joins TRBV9 to TRBJ2-7; TRBD1 aligns across 9 bases. Germline-derived CDR1 and CDR2 are SGDLS and YYNGEE. CDR3 size: 19 residues. V was clipped by 4 bases and J by 2 bases; unmatched bases: 19. CDR3 bases: TGTGCCAGCAGCCCCACGAGCGGACAGGGGTTGGTAGGGACCTACGAGCAGTACTTC. This codes for CASSPTSGQGLVGTYEQYF.

The CDR3 sequence: CSAYRTGRNQPQHF. The CDR3 nucleotides read TGCAGTGCCTACCGGACAGGGCGGAATCAGCCCCAGCATTTT. This chain links TRBV20-1 with TRBJ1-5, with TRBD1 identical over 8 bases. This CDR3 comprises 14 residues. The ends lost 6 bases at V and 4 bases at J; junction bases unmatched: 8. Germline V gives CDR1 DFQATT, CDR2 SNEGSKA (reference sequence).

This clonotype occurred a few times. This chain links TRBV29-1 with TRBJ1-1; a possible D gene is TRBD1 (5 bases). In germline, CDR1 is SQVTM, CDR2 ANQGSEA. The CDR3 contains 11 residues. V was shortened by 4 bases and J by 4 bases, with 7 bases between the two germline ends. CDR3 loop: CSVAQGTEAFF. CDR3 coding DNA: TGCAGCGTTGCTCAGGGCACTGAAGCTTTCTTT.

The rearrangement uses TRBV30 and TRBJ1-1, with no clear D. The CDR3 spans 13 residues. The germline CDR1 and CDR2 sequences are GTSNPN and SVGIG (reference sequence). V lost 1 base and J 1 base, leaving 7 bases between the germline ends. The DNA for the CDR3 is TGTGCCTGGAGTGCAGTAGGGAACACTGAAGCTTTCTTT. Translation: CAWSAVGNTEAFF.

In this sample, this clonotype turned up once. This rearrangement joins TRBV20-1 to TRBJ1-1; TRBD1 matches at 7 bases. The trim removed 0 bases at V and 1 base at J, leaving 5 bases unmatched. CDR1 and CDR2 (germline): DFQATT, SNEGSKA (reference sequence). The CDR3 length is 15 residues. The CDR3 reads CSARDFQGGNTEAFF. For the CDR3, the DNA is TGCAGTGCTAGAGACTTTCAGGGGGGGAACACTGAAGCTTTCTTT.

The chain uses TRBV15 and TRBJ1-3; D is perhaps TRBD1 (6 bases). Germline assignment: CDR1 LNHNV and CDR2 YYDKDF (reference sequence). The length of the CDR3 is 13 residues. Trimming pared 10 bases from V and 4 bases from J, leaving 14 bases between. In DNA form, the CDR3 reads TGTGCCATAAGCACAGGGAAAGGAAACACCATATATTTT. Translation gives CAISTGKGNTIYF.

This chain connects TRBV7-2 to TRBJ2-5; perhaps TRBD1 as D (6 bases). CDR3 length: 15 amino acids. V was cut by 5 bases and J by 1 base, with 14 bases left in between. Germline CDR1 SGHTA, CDR2 FQGNSA. CDR3 nucleotide sequence: TGTGCCAGCAGCCCTTCCCCCAGGGGCCAAGAGACCCAGTACTTC. Its protein product is CASSPSPRGQETQYF. The entire variable domain, with the rest obtained from reference TRBV7-2 and TRBJ2-5, is as follows: GAGVSQSPSNKVTEKGKDVELRCDPISGHTALYWYRQSLGQGLEFLIYFQGNSAPDKSGLPSDRFSAERTGGSVSTLTIQRTQQEDSAVYLCASSPSPRGQETQYFGPGTRLLVL.

CDR3 coding DNA: TGTGCCAGCAGTGAACGGCCTAGCGGAACTAGCACAGATACGCAGTATTTT. This sequence encodes CASSERPSGTSTDTQYF. The gene calls are TRBV2 and TRBJ2-3; 7 positions agree with TRBD2. Germline V gene sequence: CDR1 SNHLY, CDR2 FYNNEI. V shed 2 bases, J shed 0 bases, and the junction held 8 bases outside the gene matches. The CDR3 contains 17 residues.

V and J are TRBV7-2 and TRBJ2-5, with TRBD2 as a possible D gene (5 bases). V was trimmed by 1 base and J by 7 bases, leaving 13 bases between them. The CDR3 is made up of 14 amino acids. CDR1 and CDR2 from the germline V gene are SGHTA and FQGNSA. The DNA of the CDR3 is TGTGCCAGCAGCTTAGGAGGGTCTGCGGGGACCCAGTACTTC. Protein sequence: CASSLGGSAGTQYF.

This clonotype has at least ten counts. The CDR3, as DNA: TGTGCCAGCAGTTTATCGGGGGGCCTAAATGAAAAACTGTTTTTT. Encoded protein: CASSLSGGLNEKLFF. The chain employs TRBV27 and TRBJ1-4, with a possible D match to TRBD1 (6 bases). V lost 0 bases to trimming and J lost 5 bases, with 10 bases between them. CDR1 is MNHEY, CDR2 SMNVEV, per germline (reference sequence). This CDR3 is built from 15 residues. The complete variable domain, with remaining parts taken from reference TRBV27 and TRBJ1-4, reads EAQVTQNPRYLITVTGKKLTVTCSQNMNHEYMSWYRQDPGLGLRQIYYSMNVEVTDKGDVPEGYKVSRKEKRNFPLILESPSPNQTSLYFCASSLSGGLNEKLFFGSGTQLSVL.

The CDR3: CSVGQSNYGYTF. Written as DNA, the CDR3 is TGCAGCGTGGGACAGTCTAACTATGGCTACACCTTC. This chain uses TRBV29-1 with TRBJ1-2; 7 positions agree with TRBD1. Germline loops: CDR1 SQVTM, CDR2 ANQGSEA. The CDR3 totals 12 residues. With V trimmed by 6 bases and J by 0 bases, 1 base remained unmatched.

The J gene is TRBJ2-7, the V gene TRBV28; possible D gene TRBD2, 5 bases. Germline V gene lookup returns CDR1 MDHEN and CDR2 SYDVKM. The CDR3 contains 16 residues. The germline V and J ends were trimmed by 0 bases and 0 bases, with 12 bases remaining between them. The CDR3 here is CASSLWIIGSSYEQYF. The CDR3 DNA follows: TGTGCCAGCAGTTTATGGATAATTGGGAGCTCCTACGAGCAGTACTTC.

The chain has TRBV10-3 and TRBJ2-5, with D possibly matching TRBD2 (6 bases). The V and J ends lost 0 bases and 1 base respectively, with 15 bases between them. From germline, CDR1 is ENHRY and CDR2 SYGVKD. This CDR3 spans 17 amino acids. Here the CDR3 DNA reads TGTGCCATCAGTGAGTCGATGGCTAGCGTGATCCAAGAGACCCAGTACTTC. Encoded protein: CAISESMASVIQETQYF.

This chain joins TRBV7-9 and TRBJ1-1; D possibly corresponds to TRBD1 (5 bases). This CDR3 spans 19 amino acids. Trimming shortened V by 3 bases and J by 1 base, and 24 bases separated the two germline ends. CDR1 is SEHNR, CDR2 FQNEAQ, per germline (reference sequence). The CDR3 DNA reads as TGTGCCAGCAGCTTTTCGAGCGGGGCAGGAGAGTCTTCGAACACTGAAGCTTTCTTT. Its protein is CASSFSSGAGESSNTEAFF.

V usage is TRBV10-1 and J usage is TRBJ2-2, with TRBD2 matching 10 bases. This CDR3 contains 19 residues. The J segment lost 2 bases and the V segment lost 0 bases, leaving 9 bases of the junction unmatched. The germline V gene has CDR1 WNHNN and CDR2 SYGVQD (reference sequence). CDR3 nucleotide sequence: TGCGCCAGCAGTGAGTCGATAGGGGCTAGCGGGAGAAACACCGGGGAGCTGTTTTTT. As protein: CASSESIGASGRNTGELFF.

This clonotype showed up many times. The chain links TRBV5-1 to TRBJ2-5; 10 bases map to TRBD1. This CDR3 spans 19 amino acids. Germline CDR1 reads SGHRS; CDR2 reads YFSETQ. V trimming: 4 bases; J trimming: 2 bases; junction bases outside the gene matches: 17. This CDR3 reads CASSPGQGIVPARQETQYF. The CDR3 nucleotides read TGCGCCAGCAGCCCGGGACAGGGGATTGTGCCAGCCCGACAAGAGACCCAGTACTTC. Full variable domain (rest looked up from reference TRBV5-1 and TRBJ2-5): KAGVTQTPRYLIKTRGQQVTLSCSPISGHRSVSWYQQTPGQGLQFLFEYFSETQRNKGNFPGRFSGRQFSNSRSEMNVSTLELGDSALYLCASSPGQGIVPARQETQYFGPGTRLLVL.